The present TCR beta chain was sequenced within a study of control samples from healthy donors and cancer patients. Method: immunoSEQ multiplex PCR; TCRdb's copy keeps in-frame clones and lacks some. The sample includes 150,000 to 200,000 clones, 88% seen only once; the top ten take 4.9%. CDR1 and CDR2 (germline): ENHRY, SYGVKD. The length of the CDR3 is 13 residues. Trimming took off 1 base at V and 8 bases at J, with 11 bases between the two ends. The sample consisted of blood. The chain has TRBV10-3 and TRBJ1-1, with no clear D. The clonotype originates from a young woman in good health. CDR3 bases: TGTGCCATCAGTGAGTTATCTCACCAAGAAGCTTTCTTT. Translation: CAISELSHQEAFF.